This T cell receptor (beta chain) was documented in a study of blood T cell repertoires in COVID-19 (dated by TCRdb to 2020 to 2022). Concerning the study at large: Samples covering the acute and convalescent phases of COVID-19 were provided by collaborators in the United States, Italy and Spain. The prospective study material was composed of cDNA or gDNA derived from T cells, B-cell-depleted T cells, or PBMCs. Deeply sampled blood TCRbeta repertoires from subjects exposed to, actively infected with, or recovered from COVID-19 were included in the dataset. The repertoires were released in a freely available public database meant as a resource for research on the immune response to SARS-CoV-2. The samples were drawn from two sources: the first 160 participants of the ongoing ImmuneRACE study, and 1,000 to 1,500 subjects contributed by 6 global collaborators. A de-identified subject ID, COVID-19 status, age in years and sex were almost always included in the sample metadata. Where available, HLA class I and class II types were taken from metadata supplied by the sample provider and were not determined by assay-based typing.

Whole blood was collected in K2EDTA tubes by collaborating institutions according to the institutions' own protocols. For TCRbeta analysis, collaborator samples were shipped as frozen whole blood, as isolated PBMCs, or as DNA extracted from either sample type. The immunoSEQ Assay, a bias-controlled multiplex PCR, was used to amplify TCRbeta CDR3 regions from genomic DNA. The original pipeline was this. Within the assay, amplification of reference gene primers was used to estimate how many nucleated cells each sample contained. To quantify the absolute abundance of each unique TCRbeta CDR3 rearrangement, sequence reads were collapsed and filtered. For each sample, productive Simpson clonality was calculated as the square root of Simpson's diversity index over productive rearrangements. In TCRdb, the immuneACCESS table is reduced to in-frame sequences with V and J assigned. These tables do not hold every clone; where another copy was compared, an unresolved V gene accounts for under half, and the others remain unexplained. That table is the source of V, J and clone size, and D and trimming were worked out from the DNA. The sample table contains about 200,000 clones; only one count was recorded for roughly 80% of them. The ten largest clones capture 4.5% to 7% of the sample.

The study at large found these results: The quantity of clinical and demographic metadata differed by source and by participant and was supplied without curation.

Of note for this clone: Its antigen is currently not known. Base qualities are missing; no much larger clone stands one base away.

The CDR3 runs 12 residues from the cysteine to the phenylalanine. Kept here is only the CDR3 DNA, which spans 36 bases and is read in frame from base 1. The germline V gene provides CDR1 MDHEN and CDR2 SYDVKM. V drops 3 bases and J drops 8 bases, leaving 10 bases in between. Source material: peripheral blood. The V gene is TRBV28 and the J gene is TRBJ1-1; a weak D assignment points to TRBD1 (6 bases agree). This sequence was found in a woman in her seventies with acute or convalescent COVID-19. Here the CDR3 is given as CASSLEDREAFF. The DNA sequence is TGTGCCAGCAGTTTGGAAGACAGGGAAGCTTTCTTT.